This entry describes one TCR beta chain. Its antigen is not known. The record originates from a study of post-analysis software for immune sequencing data. Study-level information: As for disease course, relapsing-remitting, secondary progressive and progressive-relapsing multiple sclerosis were all included. Study results and limitations: By F measure, samples from a shared preparation batch strongly co-clustered. Controls showed lower frequencies than patients for five or six TRBV segments, and TRBV5-6, TRBV5-1 and TRBV20-1 were among these. Normalized Chao1 diversity in multiple sclerosis patients fell significantly below that of controls.

TCR beta libraries were prepared from cDNA with unique molecular identifiers. Out of roughly 1 to 10 million T cells, 480,000 or so cDNA molecules were generated. MiXCR, run by TCRdb on the PCR reads, gives a single entry per CDR3 protein. Here the sample spans 430,000 or so distinct CDR3 sequences, 39% being singletons. The J segment lost 7 bases and the V segment lost 0 bases, leaving 8 bases of the junction unmatched. The CDR3 consists of 18 residues. Germline loops: CDR1 ENHRY, CDR2 SYGVKD. This clonotype was obtained from a girl aged 2-9 years with multiple sclerosis. The sample comprised blood. The chain combines TRBV10-3 with TRBJ2-1; 14 bases align to TRBD2. CDR3 DNA: TGTGCCATCAGTGAGTCGACCGGGACTAGCGGGAGTGGTAATGAGCAGTTCTTC. Residues: CAISESTGTSGSGNEQFF.